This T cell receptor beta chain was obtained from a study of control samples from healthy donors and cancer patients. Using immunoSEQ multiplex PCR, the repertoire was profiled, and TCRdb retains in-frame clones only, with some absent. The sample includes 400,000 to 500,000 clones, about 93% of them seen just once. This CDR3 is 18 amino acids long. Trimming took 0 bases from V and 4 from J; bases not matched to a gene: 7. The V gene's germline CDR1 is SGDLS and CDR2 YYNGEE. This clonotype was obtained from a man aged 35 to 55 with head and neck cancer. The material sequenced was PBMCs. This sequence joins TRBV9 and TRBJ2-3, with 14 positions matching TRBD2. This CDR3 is CASSVEGTSGGGADTQYF. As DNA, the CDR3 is TGTGCCAGCAGCGTAGAGGGGACTAGCGGGGGAGGCGCAGATACGCAGTATTTT.